Reported below is one TCR beta chain. Original methodology: For nucleated cells, counts were estimated from reference gene primer amplification. Measured with immunoSEQ multiplex PCR; TCRdb has only the in-frame clones, and not every one. The V and J calls and clone size were taken over from that table, and D and trimming were inferred from the DNA. The data show roughly 250,000 clones, 75% to 90% seen once. The CDR3 loop spans 11 amino acids. V was cut by 3 bases and J by 7 bases, with 6 bases left in between. From germline, CDR1 is MNHEY and CDR2 SVGEGT. The sample is drawn from a study of blood T cell repertoires in COVID-19. Study background: Specimens from acute and convalescent COVID-19 originated in the United States, Italy and Spain. T cells, B-cell-depleted T cells, or PBMCs supplied cDNA or gDNA.

This receptor was identified in a man aged 25 to 40 with acute or convalescent COVID-19. The rearrangement links TRBV6-2 or TRBV6-3 to TRBJ1-2; D is ambiguous. The specimen was peripheral blood. The CDR3 coding sequence is TGTGCCAGCAGTTATCCGGGTGGCTACACCTTC. It is translated as CASSYPGGYTF.